What follows are 20 T cell receptor beta chains derived from one specimen sequenced in a study of cytomegalovirus exposure and HLA in healthy donors (dated by TCRdb to about 2017). The library was generated by the immunoSEQ multiplex PCR assay. The multiplex PCR relied on a mix of 60 forward primers for TCR Vbeta segments and 13 reverse primers for TCR Jbeta segments. TCRdb re-hosts the immuneACCESS table, in-frame sequences only. Its copies lack some clones; in the studies checked, an unresolved V gene accounts for under half of them, and the cause for the rest is not known. A total of 150,000 to 200,000 clones appear in this sample, roughly 80% of them only once. The top ten clonotypes cover around 3.2% of the sample. Sequencing input: PBMCs. These receptors were taken from a female donor in good health and CMV-seronegative.

The V gene is TRBV28, the J gene TRBJ1-3, with D possibly being TRBD1 (5 bases). Germline CDR1 is MDHEN and CDR2 is SYDVKM. V was cut by 3 bases and J by 1 base, with 13 bases left in between. The CDR3 is 16 residues long. The CDR3 DNA sequence: TGTGCCAGCAGTTTCCCGGGGGTTCAGTCTGGAAACACCATATATTTT. It specifies CASSFPGVQSGNTIYF.

The chain employs TRBV9 and TRBJ2-7; no definite D call. Per germline, CDR1 SGDLS and CDR2 YYNGEE. V lost 0 bases and J lost 3, with 10 bases in between. The CDR3 spans 14 residues. CDR3 sequence: CASSVESSSYEQYF. DNA for the CDR3: TGTGCCAGCAGCGTAGAGAGTAGCAGCTACGAGCAGTACTTC.

The chain recombines TRBV12-5 with TRBJ2-1, with 10 bases that match TRBD2. Germline CDR1 and CDR2: LGHNT and FRNRAP. Unmatched junction bases numbered 5, after V lost 5 bases and J lost 13 bases. The CDR3 is 12 residues long. The CDR3 sequence: CASGPSSGSQFF. The CDR3 DNA reads TGTGCTAGTGGTCCATCTAGCGGGAGTCAGTTCTTC. The entire variable domain, with the rest obtained from reference TRBV12-5 and TRBJ2-1, is as follows: DARVTQTPRHKVTEMGQEVTMRCQPILGHNTVFWYRQTMMQGLELLAYFRNRAPLDDSGMPKDRFSAEMPDATLATLKIQPSEPRDSAVYFCASGPSSGSQFFGPGTRLTVL.

J is TRBJ2-4 and V is TRBV15; 8 nucleotides line up with TRBD1. V lost 3 bases and J lost 0; bases outside the gene matches: 10. Germline CDR1 and CDR2: LNHNV and YYDKDF (reference sequence). The length of the CDR3 is 18 residues. In DNA, the CDR3 is TGTGCCACCAGCAGCTATGCCTCGACAGGGGTAGCCAAAAACATTCAGTACTTC. Its translation is CATSSYASTGVAKNIQYF.

The chain combines TRBV19 with TRBJ2-1, with a possible D match to TRBD1 (5 bases). Trimming pared 3 bases from V and 7 bases from J, leaving 10 bases between. The germline CDR1 and CDR2 sequences are LNHDA and SQIVND (reference sequence). The CDR3 runs 13 residues. This CDR3 reads CASSMGLGNEQFF. The DNA of the CDR3 is TGTGCCAGTAGTATGGGGCTGGGGAATGAGCAGTTCTTC.

The V call is TRBV9, the J call TRBJ2-3; weak D call: TRBD2 (7 bases). CDR1 and CDR2 from the germline V gene are SGDLS and YYNGEE. Trimming cost V 3 bases and J 1 base, with 9 bases left between them. CDR3 length: 14 amino acids. The CDR3 region is CASSEGGGTDTQYF. CDR3 DNA sequence: TGTGCCAGCAGCGAGGGGGGGGGCACAGATACGCAGTATTTT.

The rearrangement links TRBV4-2 to TRBJ1-3; D gene ambiguous. The germline V and J ends were trimmed by 0 bases and 2 bases, with 8 bases remaining between them. The CDR3 totals 15 residues. Germline V gene data show CDR1 as LGHNA and CDR2 as YNFKEQ. The CDR3: CASSQEFGAGNTIYF. The CDR3 bases are TGTGCCAGCAGCCAAGAATTCGGGGCTGGAAACACCATATATTTT.

The chain combines TRBV15 with TRBJ1-1; 7 nucleotides match TRBD1. The junction had 5 bases not matched to a gene; V was cut back by 1 base and J by 6 bases. This CDR3 is 14 amino acids long. Germline lookup yields CDR1 LNHNV and CDR2 YYDKDF (reference sequence). CDR3 DNA: TGTGCCACCAGCAGAGGTTCCGACAGGGCTGAAGCTTTCTTT. Translated, it gives CATSRGSDRAEAFF. The variable domain in full, completed from reference TRBV15 and TRBJ1-1, reads DAMVIQNPRYQVTQFGKPVTLSCSQTLNHNVMYWYQQKSSQAPKLLFHYYDKDFNNEADTPDNFQSRRPNTSFCFLDIRSPGLGDTAMYLCATSRGSDRAEAFFGQGTRLTVV.

This clone was counted a few times. The genes are TRBV7-2 and TRBJ2-3, with D unresolved. The CDR3 length is 13 residues. Germline loops: CDR1 SGHTA, CDR2 FQGNSA. V was trimmed by 5 bases and J by 2 bases, leaving 8 bases between them. CDR3 in DNA: TGTGCCAGCAGCCTCTACGCCACAGATACGCAGTATTTT. Its translation is CASSLYATDTQYF.

The rearrangement uses TRBV10-3 and TRBJ2-7; 7 nucleotides agree with TRBD1. Germline CDR1 ENHRY, CDR2 SYGVKD. V lost 2 bases, J lost 0 bases, and 7 bases stayed unmatched. CDR3 length equals 16 residues. The DNA of the CDR3 is TGTGCCATCAGTGAGAATAGGAACAGGGGCTCCTACGAGCAGTACTTC. It encodes CAISENRNRGSYEQYF.

The genes are TRBV5-1 and TRBJ2-7; 11 nucleotides match TRBD1. With 4 bases clipped from V and 5 bases from J, the junction kept 8 bases outside the gene matches. This CDR3 contains 15 residues. In germline, CDR1 is SGHRS, CDR2 YFSETQ. CDR3 nucleotide sequence: TGCGCCAGCAGCACCCGGACAGGGGGCGGAGACGAGCAGTACTTC. As protein: CASSTRTGGGDEQYF. Variable domain in full (rest from reference TRBV5-1 and TRBJ2-7): KAGVTQTPRYLIKTRGQQVTLSCSPISGHRSVSWYQQTPGQGLQFLFEYFSETQRNKGNFPGRFSGRQFSNSRSEMNVSTLELGDSALYLCASSTRTGGGDEQYFGPGTRLTVT.

V usage is TRBV10-1 and J usage is TRBJ2-7, with a possible D match to TRBD2 (6 bases). The germline CDR1 and CDR2 sequences are WNHNN and SYGVQD (reference sequence). With 9 bases removed from V and 6 bases from J, the gap between germline ends came to 18 bases. The CDR3 is 13 amino acids. This CDR3 reads CASQTRSGLEQYF. CDR3 DNA sequence: TGCGCCAGTCAGACTAGGTCGGGTCTCGAGCAGTACTTC.

This clone was found a few times. This rearrangement joins TRBV9 to TRBJ2-6, with D uncertain. The CDR3 extends over 14 amino acids. From germline, CDR1 is SGDLS and CDR2 YYNGEE. The V and J ends lost 4 bases and 2 bases respectively, with 7 bases between them. CDR3 amino acids: CASSKSAGANVLTF. In DNA form, the CDR3 reads TGTGCCAGCAGCAAATCCGCTGGGGCCAACGTCCTGACTTTC.

This clone came up a few times. The V gene is TRBV7-3, the J gene TRBJ2-3; D might be TRBD2 (6 bases). Germline V lookup: CDR1 SGHTA, CDR2 FQGTGA. The CDR3 totals 14 residues. V lost 5 bases and J 4 bases, leaving 13 bases between the germline ends. CDR3: CASSPRESPDTQYF. The CDR3 DNA reads as TGTGCCAGCAGCCCACGGGAGTCCCCAGATACGCAGTATTTT.

The J gene is TRBJ2-2, the V gene TRBV2; D is possibly TRBD1 (6 bases). Looked up from germline, CDR1 is SNHLY and CDR2 is FYNNEI. V was shortened by 4 bases and J by 2 bases, with 11 bases between the two germline ends. The CDR3 sequence is 15 residues long. Here the CDR3 reads CASSVGARNTGELFF. The CDR3 region has the DNA TGTGCCAGCAGTGTGGGGGCTCGAAACACCGGGGAGCTGTTTTTT.

This rearrangement joins TRBV30 to TRBJ1-5, with D tentatively TRBD1 (5 bases). V was clipped by 3 bases and J by 2 bases, with 14 bases between them. The CDR3 loop spans 15 amino acids. Per the germline V gene, CDR1 is GTSNPN and CDR2 is SVGIG (reference sequence). CDR3 DNA: TGTGCCTGGAGGGATCAGGGTCGCGGCAATCAGCCCCAGCATTTT. It encodes CAWRDQGRGNQPQHF.

The rearrangement uses TRBV9 and TRBJ2-3, with unresolved D. This CDR3 has 14 amino acids. Germline V gene lookup returns CDR1 SGDLS and CDR2 YYNGEE. V was pared by 0 bases and J by 4 bases, with 9 bases between. CDR3 loop: CASSVDSRPDTQYF. Written as DNA, the CDR3 is TGTGCCAGCAGCGTAGACAGTCGTCCAGATACGCAGTATTTT.

CDR3 bases: TGTGCCAGCGGACTGGGCCTCTATGGCTACACCTTC. Translation gives CASGLGLYGYTF. The V and J genes are TRBV2 and TRBJ1-2; no definite D call. The CDR3 runs 12 residues. V was cut by 8 bases and J by 4 bases, with 11 bases left in between. Per the germline V gene, CDR1 is SNHLY and CDR2 is FYNNEI. The full variable domain, completed using reference TRBV2 and TRBJ1-2, is EPEVTQTPSHQVTQMGQEVILRCVPISNHLYFYWYRQILGQKVEFLVSFYNNEISEKSEIFDDQFSVERPDGSNFTLKIRSTKLEDSAMYFCASGLGLYGYTFGSGTRLTVV.

CDR3 region: CATRNSGGAADTQYF. The CDR3 nucleotides read TGTGCCACCCGAAATAGCGGGGGGGCAGCAGATACGCAGTATTTT. The rearrangement uses TRBV28 and TRBJ2-3; TRBD2 aligns across 11 bases. The germline V gene encodes CDR1 MDHEN and CDR2 SYDVKM. V was clipped by 10 bases and J by 4 bases; unmatched bases: 10. This CDR3 has 15 amino acids.

The V call is TRBV29-1, the J call TRBJ1-5; tentative D call: TRBD1 (5 bases). CDR1 SQVTM and CDR2 ANQGSEA come from the germline V gene. V was shortened by 4 bases and J by 7 bases, with 14 bases between the two germline ends. There are 13 residues in the CDR3. CDR3 region: CSVGARGGQPQHF. The CDR3 DNA sequence: TGCAGCGTTGGGGCAAGGGGCGGACAGCCCCAGCATTTT.